The 2 T cell receptor beta chains presented below share a single source sample, sequenced in a study of identical twins listed by TCRdb under 2016. Receptor libraries were prepared by 5' RACE. The sequencer listed for this sample is Illumina HiSeq 2000. Using fastp at Q25 and MiXCR, TCRdb reprocessed the public reads and kept productive beta chains. Rows with a matching CDR3 protein are joined into one entry that keeps the most common DNA and genes. The sample table contains around 95,000 distinct CDR3 sequences; only one count was recorded for 5.9% of them. The ten largest clones add up to approximately 12% of the sample. Source material: memory T cells sorted from blood. What the cell subset or site label conveys for this sample: CD45RO+ enriched T cells. The receptors here all came from a woman between 45 and 65 years old in good health.

The table lists this clonotype with many counts. The CDR3 coding sequence is TGTGCCAGCAGTTTAGCGCTGGGAAACACCATATATTTT. Translating gives CASSLALGNTIYF. V gene TRBV12-3 or TRBV12-4 combines with J gene TRBJ1-3; no clear D gene. V gave up 0 bases and J gave up 4 bases, with 4 bases separating them. This CDR3 has 13 residues.

This clonotype was seen ten or more times. The rearrangement joins TRBV18 to TRBJ2-2; no reliable D call. CDR1 and CDR2 (germline): KGHSH, LQKENI. The V end was cut by 4 bases, the J end by 2 bases, with 11 bases between. The CDR3 extends over 15 amino acids. The CDR3 bases are TGTGCCAGCTCACTGGAACAGAGAAACACCGGGGAGCTGTTTTTT. Translated, it gives CASSLEQRNTGELFF.